The T cell receptor (beta chain) under discussion was sequenced for a study of regulatory T cells in long-lasting Graves disease listed by TCRdb under 2021. Regarding the research as a whole: In the newly diagnosed Graves' disease group, patients had been taking antithyroid drugs for less than 3 months. Persistent Graves' disease patients were compared with newly diagnosed Graves' disease patients by peripheral blood TCR sequencing and RNA sequencing. The study was conducted in China and was registered as a clinical trial. A total of 33 samples were covered by TCR sequencing, comprising approximately 13 persistent and roughly 20 newly diagnosed Graves' disease patients.

Study-wide conclusions, independent of this receptor: As a limitation, the authors acknowledged that the small sample size may reduce accuracy. Compared with newly diagnosed patients, patients with persistent Graves' disease had lower TCR Shannon entropy and fewer highly expanded clones, which suggests clonal expansion. Only the TCR beta chain was sequenced and analyzed. A larger number of public clonotypes was shared among persistent patients (under 3,000) than among newly diagnosed patients (around 890). Persistent disease showed preferential use of TRBV28, TRBJ1-2 and TRBJ2-5, whereas newly diagnosed disease favored TRBV20-1 and TRBJ2-1. Because the primary lesion, thyroid tissue, could not be accessed, the study looked at peripheral blood alone.

The table lists this clonotype with a few counts. Its antigen remains unidentified. The sample holds no much larger clone one base away, and base qualities are not on file. Via the germline V gene (reference sequence), CDR1 is DFQATT and CDR2 SNEGSKA. Ends trimmed: V by 3 bases, J by 11 bases; bases unmatched to a gene: 15. The CDR3 spans 14 residues, from the cysteine through the phenylalanine. Of all the DNA, just the CDR3 is kept, 42 bases in frame from base 1. The library was obtained by multiplex PCR. For sequencing, an Illumina HiSeq 4000 was employed. iRepertoire HTBI primers and Arm-PCR amplification of CDR3 regions were used to construct TCR beta libraries. Before sequencing, the PCR products underwent gel purification. For the original study's pipeline: A total of fewer than 70 TRBV and approximately 15 TRBJ segments were identified across samples and were used for gene usage analysis of CDR3 amino acid clonotypes. Filtered high-quality paired reads were merged into contigs using COPE and FqMerger. Contigs were aligned with BLAST to IMGT TRBV, TRBD and TRBJ reference genes, and CDR3 was defined per IMGT. Clonotypes above 0.1% frequency were classified as highly expanded clones. Repertoire diversity was measured by Shannon entropy, and V-J evenness by the Gini coefficient. A clonotype found in more than one individual was treated as public. Starting from the raw public reads, TCRdb applied fastp trimming at Q25, assembled clones with MiXCR and retained in-frame beta chains. Rows are combined by CDR3 protein, so each entry shows the most common genes and DNA. These V and J calls derive from TCRdb rather than the authors' analysis. Counted in this sample were hundreds of thousands of distinct CDR3 sequences; about 12% of them appeared once. Approximately 9.6% of the sample lies in the top ten.

Per the publication, the time point label means: newly diagnosed GD, antithyroid drugs for less than 3 months. For both TCR sequencing and RNA sequencing, RNA was extracted from PBMCs in TRIzol. The diagnosis of Graves' disease was made according to American Thyroid Association guidelines. Patients were recruited from an endocrinology department in Xi'an, China. From each patient, around 9 milliliters of peripheral blood was collected into an EDTA anticoagulant tube. PBMCs were isolated by Ficoll Paque Plus density gradient separation without further T cell sorting. An Agilent 2100 Bioanalyzer and agarose gel were used to check RNA quality, while a NanoDrop 2000 measured RNA concentration. The same sample was also used in a study of T cells in Graves' hyperthyroidism and ophthalmopathy. As that second study puts it: Stable Graves' hyperthyroidism was defined as no progression to ophthalmopathy during 18 months of follow-up. Hyperthyroidism patients were aged 18 to 65 years and newly diagnosed, with disease duration of less than 2 months. Patients with uncontrolled infections, other autoimmune diseases, pregnancy or lactation were excluded. Diagnoses were based on clinical symptoms, serum thyroxine and TRAb, thyroid ultrasound and orbital computed tomography. A first-round RT-PCR of the TCR CDR3 used the HTBI primer set with the Qiagen OneStep RT-PCR kit. Most expanded thyroid clonotypes (frequency above 0.001) were also found in blood, which suggests that blood repertoires may mirror thyroid immune responses. A model built on a 13 V-J signature distinguished ophthalmopathy from stable hyperthyroidism, reaching around 90% sensitivity and about 81% specificity in cross-validation and 80%/75% in testing. During validation, the model predicted progression to ophthalmopathy a median of approximately 6.5 months ahead of onset, with roughly 65% sensitivity and 72.22% specificity. To identify TCR V-J signatures that set the groups apart, the researchers used a discovery cohort of 100 patients, made up of roughly 45 with Graves' ophthalmopathy and about 55 with stable Graves' hyperthyroidism. Prospective prediction of ophthalmopathy was tested in an independent validation cohort consisting of 18 to 20 hyperthyroidism patients and some 17 patients who later progressed to ophthalmopathy. The 75 to 100 discovery patients were divided at random into training and test sets in a 7:3 ratio. In addition, the study compared T-cell repertoires in thyroid tissue and in blood from roughly 6 Graves' hyperthyroidism patients. Once sampling was done, hyperthyroidism patients were given methimazole at a starting dose of 30 mg daily, whereas ophthalmopathy patients were given high-dose intravenous methylprednisolone. Libraries were constructed in a second round of multiplex PCR, after which size selection and purification were performed. Paired-end sequencing of the libraries was performed with 100 bp reads on an Illumina HiSeq2000. SOAPnuke was used to process the raw data, with reads discarded if the reads contained adapters or uncalled bases, had a mean Phred below 15, or lacked an exact constant-primer or identifier match. COPE v1.2.5 was used to merge the high-quality paired reads, and each unique nucleotide sequence was defined as a clonotype. MiTCR v1.1 was used to align the clonotypes against IMGT TRBV, TRBD and TRBJ reference segments. The analysis included only V-J combinations with a frequency above 0.0001, which together covered approximately 99% of the repertoires. A TCS score was defined as the ratio between F50 (clonal expansion) and ExV (chaos), using BLOSUM62-based TCRdist between CDR3 peptides within each V-J. Welch's t-statistics and random forest reduced around 550 V-J features to fewer than 15, which were used in a naive Bayes classifier (R e1071). Sample size was not statistically predetermined, and investigators were not blinded to group allocation. The paper describes TCR Vbeta CDR3 sequencing of 135 peripheral blood samples, made up of around 41 ophthalmopathy patients, some 76 hyperthyroidism patients and about 17 progressor patients.

Material: peripheral blood mononuclear cells (PBMCs), obtained at new diagnosis, from a patient treated with antithyroid drugs. The clonotype originates from a young woman with Graves disease. Donor details come from another sample of the same person, matched by shared clones. The V gene is TRBV20-1 and the J gene is TRBJ1-1; TRBD1 matches 7 bases in the middle. The DNA is as follows: TGCAGTGCTAGTAGGGGGGACAGCTCGGGAATGGCTTTCTTT. It is translated as CSASRGDSSGMAFF.